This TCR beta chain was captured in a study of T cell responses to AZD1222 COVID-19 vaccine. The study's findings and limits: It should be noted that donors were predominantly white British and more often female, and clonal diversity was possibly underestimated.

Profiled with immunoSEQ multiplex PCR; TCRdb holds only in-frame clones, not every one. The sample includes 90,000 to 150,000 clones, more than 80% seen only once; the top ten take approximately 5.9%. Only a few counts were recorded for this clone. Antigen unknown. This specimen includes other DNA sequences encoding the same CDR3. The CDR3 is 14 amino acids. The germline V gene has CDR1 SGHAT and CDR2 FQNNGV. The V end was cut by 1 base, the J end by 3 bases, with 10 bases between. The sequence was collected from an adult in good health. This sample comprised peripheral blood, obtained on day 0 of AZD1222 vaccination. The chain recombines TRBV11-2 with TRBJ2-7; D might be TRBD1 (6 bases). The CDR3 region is CASSLGQGLYEQYF. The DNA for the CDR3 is TGTGCCAGCAGCTTAGGGCAGGGGCTCTACGAGCAGTACTTC.